One and the same sample provided the 10 T cell receptor beta chains below, sequenced in a study of cytomegalovirus exposure and HLA in healthy donors. The PCR employed 60 Vbeta primers together with 13 Jbeta primers. Measured with immunoSEQ multiplex PCR; TCRdb has only the in-frame clones, and not every one. The sample lists under 200,000 clones, about 85% occurring once. Sequencing used PBMCs. These receptors all come from a male donor in good health and CMV-seropositive.

CDR3 coding DNA: TGTGCCATCAGTGCGACAGGGAACTATGGCTACACCTTC. Its protein product is CAISATGNYGYTF. The chain joins TRBV10-3 to TRBJ1-2, with 7 nucleotides matching TRBD1. Germline CDR1 ENHRY, CDR2 SYGVKD. This CDR3 is built from 13 residues. V shed 4 bases and J 2 bases; nucleotides not matched to a gene: 1.

This chain links TRBV11-2 with TRBJ2-3, with D hard to call. The CDR3 covers 12 residues. Looked up from germline, CDR1 is SGHAT and CDR2 is FQNNGV. V lost 5 bases and J lost 3, with 6 bases in between. The CDR3 bases are TGTGCCAGCAGCCTTTCTACAGATACGCAGTATTTT. Residues: CASSLSTDTQYF.

The chain uses TRBV6-5 and TRBJ2-1; D perhaps matches TRBD2 (5 bases). Germline V gives CDR1 MNHEY, CDR2 SVGAGI. V shed 0 bases and J shed 1 base, with 10 bases lying between them. The CDR3 covers 16 residues. CDR3 nucleotides: TGTGCCAGCAGTTACTCGTGGGAGAGGTCCTACAATGAGCAGTTCTTC. It translates to CASSYSWERSYNEQFF.

This chain links TRBV19 with TRBJ2-2; perhaps TRBD1 as D (5 bases). Trimming pared 8 bases from V and 1 base from J, leaving 17 bases between. The V gene's germline CDR1 is LNHDA and CDR2 SQIVND (reference sequence). This CDR3 comprises 16 residues. CDR3: CASWGIPGLNTGELFF. The CDR3 DNA follows: TGTGCCAGTTGGGGCATACCTGGCCTGAACACCGGGGAGCTGTTTTTT.

CDR3 loop: CASSLDGGTGLREQYF. CDR3 coding DNA: TGTGCCAGCAGCTTGGATGGTGGGACAGGCCTTCGAGAGCAGTACTTC. V and J are TRBV5-4 and TRBJ2-7, with 8 bases fitting TRBD1. The J segment lost 7 bases and the V segment lost 0 bases, leaving 12 bases of the junction unmatched. CDR1 SGHNT and CDR2 YYREEE come from the germline V gene (reference sequence). This CDR3 contains 16 residues.

A single count supports this clone. The chain carries TRBV6-6 and TRBJ2-5; no definite D call. Trimming removed 2 bases at V and 5 bases at J, with 15 bases between. Germline CDR1 MNHNY, CDR2 SVGAGI (reference sequence). This CDR3 is built from 15 residues. The CDR3 coding sequence is TGTGCCAGCAGTTACCATATAAGCCGCCCGGAGACCCAGTACTTC. Protein: CASSYHISRPETQYF.

The chain joins TRBV5-5 to TRBJ2-7, with TRBD2 identical over 12 bases. This CDR3 comprises 16 residues. V was pared by 0 bases and J by 2 bases, with 3 bases of the junction left unmatched. Germline V gives CDR1 SGHKS, CDR2 YYEKEE (reference sequence). In nucleotides, the CDR3 is TGTGCCAGCAGCTTGGTGCGGACTAGCGGGGCCTACGAGCAGTACTTC. Translated: CASSLVRTSGAYEQYF.

This clone has a single count. The CDR3 region is CACQTGGGDEQYF. The CDR3 DNA is TGTGCCTGCCAGACAGGGGGCGGGGATGAGCAGTACTTC. The gene calls are TRBV6-6 and TRBJ2-7; 10 bases map to TRBD1. Per germline, CDR1 MNHNY and CDR2 SVGAGI (reference sequence). The CDR3 has 13 amino acids. V dropped 11 bases and J dropped 7; count of bases not matched to a gene: 11.

This clone was recorded only once. The gene calls are TRBV4-2 and TRBJ2-7; 7 nucleotides line up with TRBD2. The junction had 15 bases not matched to a gene; V was cut back by 3 bases and J by 4 bases. CDR3 length: 17 residues. Germline CDR1 LGHNA, CDR2 YNFKEQ. As DNA, the CDR3 is TGTGCCAGCAGCCACCCTCCGGCGGGAGCGGTCGCGTACGAGCAGTACTTC. Translated: CASSHPPAGAVAYEQYF.

This sequence joins TRBV9 and TRBJ2-5; 12 nucleotides agree with TRBD2. The V and J ends lost 3 bases and 5 bases, in that order; junction bases with no gene match: 5. The CDR3 covers 15 residues. Germline V gives CDR1 SGDLS, CDR2 YYNGEE. The CDR3 loop reads CASSAGLAGTETQYF. The CDR3, as DNA: TGTGCCAGCAGCGCCGGACTAGCGGGAACTGAGACCCAGTACTTC.